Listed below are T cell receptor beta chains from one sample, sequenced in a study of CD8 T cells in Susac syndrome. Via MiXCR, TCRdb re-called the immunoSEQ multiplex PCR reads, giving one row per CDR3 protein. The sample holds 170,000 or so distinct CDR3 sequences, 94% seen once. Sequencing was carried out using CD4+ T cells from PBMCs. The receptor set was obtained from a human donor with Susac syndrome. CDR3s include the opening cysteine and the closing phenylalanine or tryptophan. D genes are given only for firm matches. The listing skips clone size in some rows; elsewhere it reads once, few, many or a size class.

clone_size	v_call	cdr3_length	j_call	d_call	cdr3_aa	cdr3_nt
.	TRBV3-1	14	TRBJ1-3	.	CASTQGSSGNTIYF	TGTGCCAGCACCCAAGGTAGCTCTGGAAACACCATATATTTT
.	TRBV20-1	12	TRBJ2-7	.	CSAREGGDEQYF	TGCAGTGCTAGAGAGGGTGGGGACGAGCAGTACTTC
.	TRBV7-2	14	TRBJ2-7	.	CASSRTRGAYEQYF	TGTGCCAGCAGTCGAACCAGGGGGGCCTACGAGCAGTACTTC
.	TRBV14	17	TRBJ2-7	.	CASSPRREGLASYEQYF	TGTGCCAGCAGCCCCCGTCGAGAGGGGCTAGCTTCCTACGAGCAGTACTTC
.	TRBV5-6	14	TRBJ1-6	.	CASSFREKNSPLHF	TGTGCCAGCAGCTTTCGGGAGAAAAATTCACCCCTCCACTTT
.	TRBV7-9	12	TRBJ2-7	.	CASTRSGGEQYF	TGTGCCAGCACCCGGTCGGGTGGCGAGCAGTACTTC
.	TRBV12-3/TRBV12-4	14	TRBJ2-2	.	CASSLVRRTGELFF	TGTGCCAGCAGTTTAGTTCGGCGGACCGGGGAGCTGTTTTTT
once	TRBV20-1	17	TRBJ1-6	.	CSARNPQDNLPHSPLHF	TGCAGTGCTAGAAATCCCCAGGACAACTTACCCCATTCACCCCTCCACTTT
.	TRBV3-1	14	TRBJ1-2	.	CASSHRDLAYGYTF	TGTGCCAGCAGCCACAGGGATCTTGCCTATGGCTACACCTTC
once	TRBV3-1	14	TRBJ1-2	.	CASSQDPLNYGYTF	TGTGCCAGCAGCCAAGATCCCCTCAACTATGGCTACACCTTC
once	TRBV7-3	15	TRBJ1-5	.	CASSAPGGSNQPQHF	TGTGCCAGCAGCGCCCCCGGGGGTAGCAATCAGCCCCAGCATTTT
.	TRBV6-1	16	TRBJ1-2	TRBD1	CASSGTGVSFLYGYTF	TGTGCCAGCAGCGGGACAGGGGTCTCTTTCCTGTATGGCTACACCTTC
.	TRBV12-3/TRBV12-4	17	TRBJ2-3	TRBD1	CASSGQGADPSTDTQYF	TGTGCCAGCTCCGGACAGGGAGCTGATCCTAGCACAGATACGCAGTATTTT
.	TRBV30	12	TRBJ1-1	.	CAWKGQEAEAFF	TGTGCCTGGAAAGGGCAGGAAGCTGAAGCTTTCTTT
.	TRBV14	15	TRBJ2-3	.	CASSQEALSTDTQYF	TGTGCCAGCAGCCAAGAGGCCCTAAGCACAGATACGCAGTATTTT